Presented here are 4 T cell receptor beta chains from one specimen sequenced in a study of T-cell memory formation after mild COVID-19. One entry per CDR3 protein results from TCRdb running MiXCR on the 5' RACE reads. The data hold 250,000 to 300,000 distinct CDR3 sequences, with 15% to 20% observed a single time. Source material: PBMCs or a T cell subset sorted from them (not recorded which). These receptors were taken from a man aged 18 to 29 who had mild COVID-19 (a few samples of this study predate the infection). Cell type and time point are not known.

Only a few counts were recorded for this clonotype. The V call is TRBV6-5, the J call TRBJ2-7; tentative D call: TRBD2 (5 bases). V gave up 8 bases and J gave up 2 bases, with 16 bases separating them. In germline, CDR1 is MNHEY, CDR2 SVGAGI. CDR3 length equals 14 residues. Written as DNA, the CDR3 is TGTGCCAGCCAGTATTCGAGGGCTACCTACGAGCAGTACTTC. This encodes CASQYSRATYEQYF.

This clonotype was counted between two and nine times. The chain employs TRBV4-3 and TRBJ2-3; D ambiguous. V gave up 0 bases and J gave up 1 base, with 14 bases separating them. Germline V gene lookup returns CDR1 LGHNA and CDR2 YSLEER. CDR3 size: 17 residues. In nucleotides, the CDR3 is TGCGCCAGCAGCCAAGATCACTTGTCCTTCCGCACAGATACGCAGTATTTT. Its translation: CASSQDHLSFRTDTQYF.

The chain joins TRBV7-2 to TRBJ2-1; 11 nucleotides line up with TRBD2. This CDR3 contains 15 residues. Germline CDR1 SGHTA, CDR2 FQGNSA. The V and J ends lost 3 bases and 4 bases, in that order; junction bases with no gene match: 2. CDR3 in DNA: TGTGCCAGCAGCTTTAGACTAGCGGGGTACAATGAGCAGTTCTTC. Translation gives CASSFRLAGYNEQFF.

The J gene is TRBJ2-2, the V gene TRBV7-9; 16 bases are shared with TRBD2. The CDR3 runs to 18 residues. Germline V gene data show CDR1 as SEHNR and CDR2 as FQNEAQ (reference sequence). J gave up 2 bases and V 4 bases, and 4 bases lay outside the gene matches. CDR3 nucleotides: TGTGCCAGCAGCTCCGGGACTAGCGGGGGGGTTAACACCGGGGAGCTGTTTTTT. Translated, it gives CASSSGTSGGVNTGELFF.